This entry concerns a single TCR beta chain. This sample is part of a study of blood T cell repertoires in COVID-19. As for the study in general: Samples taken during acute and convalescent COVID-19 were collected in the United States, Italy and Spain. Sources were T cells, B-cell-depleted T cells, or PBMCs; the material itself was cDNA or gDNA.

Per the original methods: Amplified reference gene primers provided the basis for estimating nucleated cell counts. Data came from immunoSEQ multiplex PCR; TCRdb stores just in-frame clones and leaves some out. V, J and clone size were drawn from that table, and D and trimming were deduced from the DNA. The sample includes roughly 230,000 clones, 90% of them seen just once. Patients at the Seattle site were enrolled during active infection and followed longitudinally. The clonotype was recovered from a woman aged 55-70 years with COVID-19, enrolled during active disease. Source material: peripheral blood.

The CDR3: CASSPLGTVSDTQYF. CDR3 bases: TGTGCCAGCAGCCCATTGGGGACAGTGTCAGATACGCAGTATTTT. The V and J genes are TRBV7-9 and TRBJ2-3, with 7 bases that match TRBD1. V shed 5 bases and J 4 bases; nucleotides not matched to a gene: 9. Germline V gene lookup returns CDR1 SEHNR and CDR2 FQNEAQ (reference sequence). This CDR3 is 15 amino acids long. Looking up the rest from reference TRBV7-9 and TRBJ2-3 gives the full variable domain: DTGVSQNPRHKITKRGQNVTFRCDPISEHNRLYWYRQTLGQGPEFLTYFQNEAQLEKSRLLSDRFSAERPKGSFSTLEIQRTEQGDSAMYLCASSPLGTVSDTQYFGPGTRLTVL.